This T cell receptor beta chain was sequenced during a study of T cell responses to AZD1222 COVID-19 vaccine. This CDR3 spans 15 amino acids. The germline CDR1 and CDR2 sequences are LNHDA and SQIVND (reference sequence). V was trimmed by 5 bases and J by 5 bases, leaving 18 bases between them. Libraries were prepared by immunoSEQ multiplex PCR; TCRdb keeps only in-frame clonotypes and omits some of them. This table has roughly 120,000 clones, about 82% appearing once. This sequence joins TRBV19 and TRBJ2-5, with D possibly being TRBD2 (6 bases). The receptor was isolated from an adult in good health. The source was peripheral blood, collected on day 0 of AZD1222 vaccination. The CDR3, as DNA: TGTGCCAGTAGTTTTCAGGGAGGAGGATGGGAGACCCAGTACTTC. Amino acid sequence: CASSFQGGGWETQYF.